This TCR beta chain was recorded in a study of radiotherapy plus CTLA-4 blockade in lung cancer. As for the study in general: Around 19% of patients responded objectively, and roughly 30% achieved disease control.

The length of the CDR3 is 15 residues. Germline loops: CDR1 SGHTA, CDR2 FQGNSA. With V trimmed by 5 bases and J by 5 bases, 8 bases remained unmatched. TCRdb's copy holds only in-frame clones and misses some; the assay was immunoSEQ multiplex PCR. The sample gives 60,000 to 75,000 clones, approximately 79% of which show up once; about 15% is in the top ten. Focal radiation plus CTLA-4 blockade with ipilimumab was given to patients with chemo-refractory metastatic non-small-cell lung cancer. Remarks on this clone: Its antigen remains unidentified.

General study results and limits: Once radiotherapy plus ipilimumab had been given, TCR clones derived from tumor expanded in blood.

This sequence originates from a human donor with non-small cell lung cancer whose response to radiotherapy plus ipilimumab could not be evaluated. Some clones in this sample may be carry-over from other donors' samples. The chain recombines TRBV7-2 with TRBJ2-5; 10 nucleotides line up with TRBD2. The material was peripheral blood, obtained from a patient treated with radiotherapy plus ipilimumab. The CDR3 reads CASSPRGSGGETQYF. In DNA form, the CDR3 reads TGTGCCAGCAGCCCCCGGGGTAGCGGGGGGGAGACCCAGTACTTC. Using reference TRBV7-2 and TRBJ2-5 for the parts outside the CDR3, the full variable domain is GAGVSQSPSNKVTEKGKDVELRCDPISGHTALYWYRQSLGQGLEFLIYFQGNSAPDKSGLPSDRFSAERTGGSVSTLTIQRTQQEDSAVYLCASSPRGSGGETQYFGPGTRLLVL.